These 16 T cell receptor beta chains came from one sample sequenced in a study of cytomegalovirus exposure and HLA in healthy donors. Use of 60 Vbeta and 13 Jbeta primers characterized the PCR. Data came from immunoSEQ multiplex PCR; TCRdb stores just in-frame clones and leaves some out. Here the sample spans about 94,000 clones, roughly three quarters being singletons. Sequenced input: PBMCs. Receptor source: a woman in her sixties in good health and CMV-seronegative.

The chain uses TRBV19 and TRBJ2-2, with D unresolved. Looked up from germline, CDR1 is LNHDA and CDR2 is SQIVND (reference sequence). Deletions cut 5 bases from V and 2 bases from J, with 15 bases between. CDR3 length equals 16 residues. The CDR3 protein is CASSGLIQINTGELFF. The CDR3, as DNA: TGTGCCAGTAGTGGTTTGATACAGATTAACACCGGGGAGCTGTTTTTT.

The J gene is TRBJ2-7, the V gene TRBV19; TRBD2 matches 7 bases. The germline V gene encodes CDR1 LNHDA and CDR2 SQIVND (reference sequence). V shed 6 bases and J 1 base; nucleotides not matched to a gene: 9. This CDR3 comprises 15 residues. The chain's CDR3 is CASRKSSGLSYEQYF. DNA of the CDR3: TGTGCCAGTAGGAAATCTAGCGGTCTTTCCTACGAGCAGTACTTC.

The V and J genes are TRBV5-1 and TRBJ1-2, with D hard to call. Trimming shortened V by 0 bases and J by 7 bases, and 16 bases separated the two germline ends. Germline assignment: CDR1 SGHRS and CDR2 YFSETQ. The CDR3 totals 15 residues. DNA of the CDR3: TGCGCCAGCAGCTTGGGCGGACTTCCCCGGGGTGGCTACACCTTC. It specifies CASSLGGLPRGGYTF. The complete variable domain, with remaining parts taken from reference TRBV5-1 and TRBJ1-2, reads KAGVTQTPRYLIKTRGQQVTLSCSPISGHRSVSWYQQTPGQGLQFLFEYFSETQRNKGNFPGRFSGRQFSNSRSEMNVSTLELGDSALYLCASSLGGLPRGGYTFGSGTRLTVV.

The chain joins TRBV18 to TRBJ1-5; TRBD1 matches 7 bases. Germline values: CDR1 KGHSH, CDR2 LQKENI. CDR3 length equals 15 residues. V shed 4 bases, J shed 0 bases, and the junction held 3 bases outside the gene matches. In DNA, the CDR3 is TGTGCCAGCTCACAAGGGGGCAATAGCAATCAGCCCCAGCATTTT. This translates into CASSQGGNSNQPQHF.

This clone was observed a single time. The chain links TRBV5-4 to TRBJ2-7, with a possible D match to TRBD2 (5 bases). CDR1 is SGHNT and CDR2 is YYREEE in the germline V gene (reference sequence). The CDR3 has 14 residues. V was clipped by 3 bases and J by 7 bases, with 17 bases between them. The CDR3 DNA is TGTGCCAGCAGCTCGATGCTAAAGTCGGGGGAGCAGTACTTC. It codes for CASSSMLKSGEQYF.

The chain uses TRBV25-1 and TRBJ1-6; D might be TRBD1 (5 bases). The CDR3 length is 14 residues. Germline lookup yields CDR1 MGHDK and CDR2 SYGVNS. The V gene lost 2 bases and the J gene lost 6 bases, with 8 bases spanning the gap. The CDR3 reads CASSEGRVNSPLHF. The CDR3 nucleotides are TGTGCCAGCAGTGAAGGCAGGGTTAATTCACCCCTCCACTTT.

The J gene is TRBJ1-5, the V gene TRBV6-1, with D possibly matching TRBD1 (5 bases). V was trimmed by 8 bases and J by 3 bases, leaving 17 bases between them. The length of the CDR3 is 15 residues. The germline V gene has CDR1 MNHNS and CDR2 SASEGT. CDR3 sequence (DNA): TGTGCCAGCGGGTTATCGGGCAGGGTCAATCAGCCCCAGCATTTT. Translation: CASGLSGRVNQPQHF.

The J gene is TRBJ2-7, the V gene TRBV5-6; D uncertain. CDR1 and CDR2 (germline): SGHDT, YYEEEE. The V gene lost 3 bases and the J gene lost 4 bases, with 8 bases spanning the gap. There are 12 residues in the CDR3. The CDR3 sequence: CASSSLQYEQYF. CDR3 bases: TGTGCCAGCAGCTCTCTACAGTACGAGCAGTACTTC.

The gene calls are TRBV7-8 and TRBJ1-5, with D unclear. The germline CDR1 and CDR2 sequences are SGHVS and FQNEAQ. The CDR3 spans 14 residues. Deletions cut 5 bases from V and 9 bases from J, with 17 bases between. CDR3 region: CASSPREGVSPQHF. DNA for the CDR3: TGTGCCAGCAGCCCTCGGGAAGGTGTTTCGCCCCAGCATTTT.

This chain links TRBV7-7 with TRBJ2-7; TRBD2 is a possible D gene (6 bases). The CDR3 has 12 residues. Looked up from germline, CDR1 is SSHAT and CDR2 is FNYEAQ (reference sequence). V was cut by 5 bases and J by 7 bases, with 12 bases left in between. The CDR3 nucleotides read TGTGCCAGCAGCCCCCAGGGAGGAGAGCAGTACTTC. Translated, it gives CASSPQGGEQYF.

This clone was recorded a few times. The chain recombines TRBV6-6 with TRBJ2-7; D is perhaps TRBD1 (5 bases). V was clipped by 6 bases and J by 1 base, with 16 bases between them. The CDR3 has 15 amino acids. From germline, CDR1 is MNHNY and CDR2 SVGAGI (reference sequence). The DNA for the CDR3 is TGTGCCAGCAGCAAAGGGATGACAGTATCCTACGAGCAGTACTTC. It encodes CASSKGMTVSYEQYF.

The chain carries TRBV5-1 and TRBJ2-7; perhaps TRBD2 as D (5 bases). The CDR3 runs 14 residues. V lost 4 bases, J lost 0 bases, and 11 bases lay in between. Germline CDR1 reads SGHRS; CDR2 reads YFSETQ. This chain's CDR3 is CASSLSGSSYEQYF. CDR3 nucleotides: TGCGCCAGCAGCCTAAGCGGAAGCTCCTACGAGCAGTACTTC.

The chain employs TRBV5-8 and TRBJ2-7; D not resolved. Germline lookup yields CDR1 SGHTS and CDR2 YDEGEE. V was shortened by 0 bases and J by 4 bases, with 14 bases between the two germline ends. The CDR3 has 15 residues. The CDR3 DNA is TGTGCCAGCAGCTTGGGTCGTCGGGTCGGATACGAGCAGTACTTC. Encoded protein: CASSLGRRVGYEQYF.

The chain is built from TRBV10-3 and TRBJ2-1; TRBD2 aligns across 7 bases. Germline-derived CDR1 and CDR2 are ENHRY and SYGVKD. Trimming cost V 10 bases and J 5 bases; bases outside gene matches: 8. The CDR3 sequence is 13 residues long. This CDR3 is CASGLEADNEQFF. For the CDR3, the DNA is TGTGCCAGCGGACTAGAGGCTGACAATGAGCAGTTCTTC.

In its sample, this clone was seen a few times. The chain couples TRBV15 to TRBJ2-5; 7 bases are shared with TRBD2. The CDR3 consists of 15 residues. V dropped 1 base and J dropped 5; count of bases not matched to a gene: 7. Germline V gives CDR1 LNHNV, CDR2 YYDKDF (reference sequence). Written as DNA, the CDR3 is TGTGCCACCAGCAGAGCTCGGGGGGTGGAGGAGACCCAGTACTTC. Amino acids: CATSRARGVEETQYF.

This rearrangement joins TRBV5-1 to TRBJ2-3, with D possibly matching TRBD2 (5 bases). The CDR3 runs 15 residues. The V end lost 0 bases, the J end lost 0 bases, and 8 bases lay between the germline ends. The germline V gene has CDR1 SGHRS and CDR2 YFSETQ. The CDR3 DNA is TGCGCCAGCAGCTTGGATCGAGGGAGCACAGATACGCAGTATTTT. This codes for CASSLDRGSTDTQYF.